The clone carrying this T cell receptor (beta chain) has ten or more counts. Its antigen is not identified. This sample is drawn from a study of T-cell memory formation after mild COVID-19. As for the study in general: TCR clusters were mostly confined to one donor each. Study outcomes and limitations: The appearance of some responding clones in pre-infection memory suggested that cross-reactive memory joined. Contracting clones, day 15 to 85, had balanced CD4/CD8, and later expanders favored CD4+.

TCRalpha and TCRbeta libraries used 5'RACE with constant-segment primers and UMIs. TCRdb re-derived calls from the 5' RACE reads in MiXCR, one entry per CDR3 protein. This sample has about 410,000 distinct CDR3 sequences, with over 15% found just once. CDR3 size: 14 residues. Trimming removed 0 bases at V and 1 base at J, with 6 bases between. Looked up from germline, CDR1 is LGHDT and CDR2 is YNNKEL (reference sequence). The origin of this receptor is a man between 18 and 29 years old who had mild COVID-19 (a few samples of this study predate the infection). Cell type and time point are not known. V usage is TRBV3-1 and J usage is TRBJ1-1; no clear D gene. The material sequenced was PBMCs or a T cell subset sorted from them (not recorded which). The CDR3 DNA is TGTGCCAGCAGCCAAGATTCCGGGAACACTGAAGCTTTCTTT. This gives the protein CASSQDSGNTEAFF.